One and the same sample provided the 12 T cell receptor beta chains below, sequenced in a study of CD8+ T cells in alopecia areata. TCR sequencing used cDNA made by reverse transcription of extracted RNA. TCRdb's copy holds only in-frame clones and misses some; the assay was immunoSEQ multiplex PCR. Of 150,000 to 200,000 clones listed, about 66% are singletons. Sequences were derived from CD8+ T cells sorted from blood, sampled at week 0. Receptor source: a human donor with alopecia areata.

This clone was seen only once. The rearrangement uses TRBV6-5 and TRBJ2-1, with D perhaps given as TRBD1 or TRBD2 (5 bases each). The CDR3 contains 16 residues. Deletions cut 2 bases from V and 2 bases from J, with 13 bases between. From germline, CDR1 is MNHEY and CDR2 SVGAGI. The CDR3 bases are TGTGCCAGCAGTTACGGGACCGCCGGGACCTACAATGAGCAGTTCTTC. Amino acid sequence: CASSYGTAGTYNEQFF.

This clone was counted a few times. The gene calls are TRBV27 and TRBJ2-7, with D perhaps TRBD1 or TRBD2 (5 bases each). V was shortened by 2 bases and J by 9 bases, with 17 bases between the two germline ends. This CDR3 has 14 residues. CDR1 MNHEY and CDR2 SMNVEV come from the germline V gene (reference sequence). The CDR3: CASSLPGPKAGQYF. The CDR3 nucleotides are TGTGCCAGCAGTTTACCGGGGCCCAAGGCAGGGCAGTACTTC.

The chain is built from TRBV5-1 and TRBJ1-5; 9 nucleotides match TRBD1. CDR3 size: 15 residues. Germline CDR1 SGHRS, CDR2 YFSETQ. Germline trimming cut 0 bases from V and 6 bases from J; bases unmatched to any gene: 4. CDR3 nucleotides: TGCGCCAGCAGCTTGGAATGGGGACAGGGTCAGCCCCAGCATTTT. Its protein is CASSLEWGQGQPQHF.

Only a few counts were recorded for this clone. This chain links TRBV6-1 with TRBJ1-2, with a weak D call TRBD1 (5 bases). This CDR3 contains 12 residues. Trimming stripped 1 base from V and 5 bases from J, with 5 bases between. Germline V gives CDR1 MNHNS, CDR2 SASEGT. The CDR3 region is CASSEEGYGYTF. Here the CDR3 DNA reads TGTGCCAGCAGTGAAGAGGGGTATGGCTACACCTTC.

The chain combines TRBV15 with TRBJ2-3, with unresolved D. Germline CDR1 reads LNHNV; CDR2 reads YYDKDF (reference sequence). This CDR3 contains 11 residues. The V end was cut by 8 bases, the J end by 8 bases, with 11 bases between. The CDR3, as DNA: TGTGCCACCGGCCTGGTCGGTACGCAGTATTTT. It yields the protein CATGLVGTQYF.

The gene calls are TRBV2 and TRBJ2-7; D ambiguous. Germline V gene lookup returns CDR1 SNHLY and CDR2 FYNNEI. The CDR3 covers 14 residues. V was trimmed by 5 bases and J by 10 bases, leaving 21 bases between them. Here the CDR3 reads CASSQAGEWLGQYF. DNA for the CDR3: TGTGCCAGCAGTCAGGCCGGAGAATGGTTGGGCCAGTACTTC. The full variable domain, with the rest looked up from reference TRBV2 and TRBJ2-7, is EPEVTQTPSHQVTQMGQEVILRCVPISNHLYFYWYRQILGQKVEFLVSFYNNEISEKSEIFDDQFSVERPDGSNFTLKIRSTKLEDSAMYFCASSQAGEWLGQYFGPGTRLTVT.

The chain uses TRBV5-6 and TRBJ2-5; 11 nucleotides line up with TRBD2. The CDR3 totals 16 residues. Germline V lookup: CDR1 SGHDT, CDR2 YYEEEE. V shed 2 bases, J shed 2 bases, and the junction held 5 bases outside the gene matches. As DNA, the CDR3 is TGTGCCAGCAGCTTTCCTAGCGGGGGGTTGCAAGAGACCCAGTACTTC. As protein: CASSFPSGGLQETQYF.

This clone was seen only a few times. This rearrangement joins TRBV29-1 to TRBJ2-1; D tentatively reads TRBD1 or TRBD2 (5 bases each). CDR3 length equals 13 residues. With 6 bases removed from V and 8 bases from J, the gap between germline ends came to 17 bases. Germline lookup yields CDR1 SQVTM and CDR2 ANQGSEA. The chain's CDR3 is CSVPLGVIDEQFF. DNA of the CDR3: TGCAGCGTACCCTTGGGGGTAATCGATGAGCAGTTCTTC.

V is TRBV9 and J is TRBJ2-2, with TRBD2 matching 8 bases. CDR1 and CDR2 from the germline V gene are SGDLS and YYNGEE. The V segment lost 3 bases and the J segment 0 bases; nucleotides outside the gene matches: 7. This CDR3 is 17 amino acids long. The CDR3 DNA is TGTGCCAGCAGCGCCCCCGCTAGCGGGCCGAACACCGGGGAGCTGTTTTTT. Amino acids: CASSAPASGPNTGELFF.

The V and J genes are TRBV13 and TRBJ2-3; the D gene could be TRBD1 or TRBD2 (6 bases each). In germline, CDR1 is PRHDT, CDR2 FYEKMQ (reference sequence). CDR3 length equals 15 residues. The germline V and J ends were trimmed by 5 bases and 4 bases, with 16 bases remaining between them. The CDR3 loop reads CASSLPRGDADTQYF. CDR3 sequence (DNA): TGTGCCAGCAGCCTTCCGAGGGGGGATGCAGATACGCAGTATTTT.

DNA for the CDR3: TGTGCCAGCAGCCAAGGGACTTATGGCTACACCTTC. Encoded protein: CASSQGTYGYTF. The chain recombines TRBV5-6 with TRBJ1-2, with D maybe TRBD1 (5 bases). V lost 4 bases, J lost 5 bases, and 9 bases lay in between. Germline V gene lookup returns CDR1 SGHDT and CDR2 YYEEEE. The CDR3 covers 12 residues. Looking up the rest from reference TRBV5-6 and TRBJ1-2 gives the full variable domain: DAGVTQSPTHLIKTRGQQVTLRCSPKSGHDTVSWYQQALGQGPQFIFQYYEEEERQRGNFPDRFSGHQFPNYSSELNVNALLLGDSALYLCASSQGTYGYTFGSGTRLTVV.

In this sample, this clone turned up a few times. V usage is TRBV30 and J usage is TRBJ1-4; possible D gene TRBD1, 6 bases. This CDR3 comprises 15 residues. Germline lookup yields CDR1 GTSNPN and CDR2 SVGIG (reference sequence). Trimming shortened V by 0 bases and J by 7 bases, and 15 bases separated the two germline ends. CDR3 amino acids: CAWSVGTRGTEKLFF. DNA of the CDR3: TGTGCCTGGAGTGTAGGGACGAGGGGGACTGAAAAACTGTTTTTT.